This TCR beta chain originates from a study of blood T cells in healthy people across ages. With V trimmed by 5 bases and J by 5 bases, 9 bases remained unmatched. CDR1 is SGHDT, CDR2 YYEEEE, per germline. The CDR3 covers 14 residues. The study isolated at least 6.5 million PBMCs from each sample. It was with a sample-barcoded 5' primer and a J-beta primer mix that a second PCR of roughly 6 to 12 cycles was run. TCRdb independently ran MiXCR on the 5' RACE reads; one entry per CDR3 protein. The repertoire holds 850,000 to 1,000,000 distinct CDR3 sequences, about 48% seen once, with 13% in the top ten.

The source of this sequence is a man aged 25-45 years in good health. The sequenced sample consisted of blood. J is TRBJ2-5 and V is TRBV5-6; TRBD1 agrees at 7 bases. The CDR3 reads CASRRDRVGETQYF. The CDR3 DNA reads as TGTGCCAGCAGACGTGACAGGGTCGGGGAGACCCAGTACTTC.